Described below is a single T cell receptor (beta chain) sequence and its context. Its specificity is not known. Use of 60 Vbeta and 13 Jbeta primers characterized the PCR. The table came from immunoSEQ multiplex PCR; TCRdb's copy has only in-frame clones and leaves some out. This table has 120,000 or so clones, around four fifths appearing once. These data belong to a study of cytomegalovirus exposure and HLA in healthy donors. The wider study: There were just under 400 genotyped donors. Of these, roughly 82% fell in the genetic ancestry cluster associated with self-reported Caucasian donors. Study findings and constraints: One variant, a missense change in DCLRE1C, was linked in a later analysis to TCR beta V- and J-gene trimming. It was likely that a cluster of highly shared sequence variants was a sequencing artifact.

V trimming: 3 bases; J trimming: 1 base; junction bases outside the gene matches: 2. The CDR3 length is 14 residues. CDR1 and CDR2 from the germline V gene are SGHKS and YYEKEE (reference sequence). The origin of this receptor is a man aged 18 to 30 in good health and CMV-seropositive. The specimen sequenced was PBMCs. V and J are TRBV5-5 and TRBJ1-1, with 8 bases lining up with TRBD1. CDR3 amino acids: CASSSGTGNTEAFF. CDR3 DNA: TGTGCCAGCAGCTCCGGGACAGGGAACACTGAAGCTTTCTTT.